This TCR beta chain was observed in a study of human T cells and chemical hapten exposure (dated by TCRdb to about 2021). Study-level background: For sensitization, 2% DPC in acetone was applied to a roughly 2 cm by roughly 2 cm area of upper inner arm skin. Weekly therapeutic DPC doses were additionally applied to the scalp of patients throughout the roughly 23-week study period. Patch testing was done on the upper back using Finn chambers containing 0.01% DPC, and results were scored after 6 days according to International Contact Dermatitis Research Group standards. The patient cohort, mostly female, included alopecia areata with under or over 50% scalp involvement, alopecia totalis and alopecia universalis. Libraries were pooled for sequencing, and variation in per-sample TCR yields was attributed mainly to small differences in library volumes within the pool. Peripheral blood TCR repertoire changes were tracked in vivo in alopecia patients during primary and secondary sensitization to the hapten diphenylcyclopropenone (DPC). Blood samples were taken from patients before sensitization (week 0) and then at 2, 6 and about 24 weeks after DPC sensitization. Some 29 alopecia patients provided blood for TCR sequencing at one to four time points (pre-sensitization, 2, 6 and 24 weeks). Study-wide conclusions, independent of this receptor: Expanded TCRs formed significantly more large CDR3 similarity clusters than pre-sensitization or healthy control sets, consistent with antigen-driven responses. Repeated subsampling changed both the strength of the expansion versus patch-test correlation and the threshold at which the correlation became significant. No change with DPC sensitization was found in the number of TCRs above 1 in 1000 frequency, and no evidence of global repertoire structure alterations was found. Patch test score correlated positively with the number of PT1 expanded TCRs, reaching significance at thresholds 8, 16 and 32 but not at 4. Because all patients had alopecia, a presumed autoimmune disease, the immune response of the patients might differ from that of healthy individuals.

Remarks on this clonotype: The antigen it recognizes is unknown. Within one base of it there is no much larger clone, and no base qualities were kept.

Receptors were amplified or captured by RACE. TCRdb shows the sequencer as NextSeq 500. During library preparation, unique molecular identifiers were attached to individual cDNA molecules so that TCRs could be counted quantitatively and reproducibly. Both TCR alpha and TCR beta chains were sequenced from each blood RNA sample. The paper's processing steps were these. The median number of TCRs per sample was roughly 98,000, ranging from about 23,224 to 690,600. The Decombinator software suite was used to annotate the V, J and CDR3 of the TCR reads. For the PS versus PT1 abundance plots, all samples were subsampled to the same number of TCRs (28,000). Expanded TCRs were defined as absent before sensitization and observed at least eight times at the 2-week time point. TCRdb redid the processing of the public reads, applying fastp at Q25 and MiXCR, and retained in-frame beta chains. Records with the same CDR3 protein are collapsed into one entry carrying the most frequent genes and DNA. These V and J calls are TCRdb output, not the study's own analysis. The sample yields 80,000 to 100,000 distinct CDR3 sequences; around 9.9% were counted once. The ten top clones hold around 1.1% of the sample.

Per the publication, the time point label means: patch test 3, about 24 weeks after DPC sensitization. The treatment or condition label, read with the paper, signifies: therapeutic diphenylcyclopropenone sensitization with weekly scalp DPC. At each patch-test visit, blood was drawn before the patch test was applied. Patients were considered eligible if aged 18 to 70, diagnosed with alopecia and deemed suitable for DPC therapy, and patients were excluded if pregnant. Unfractionated whole blood was collected in Tempus Blood RNA tubes, and total RNA was extracted from that blood. In the germline V gene, CDR1 corresponds to SGHTA and CDR2 to FQGNSA. There are 14 amino acids in the CDR3, from cysteine to phenylalanine inclusive. Only the CDR3 DNA is retained, 42 bases long and in frame from the first base. The germline V and J ends show losses of 5 bases and 9 bases respectively, and no gene match explains 7 bases of the junction.

The source is a woman aged 25 to 45 with alopecia areata. Some clones in this sample may be carry-over from other donors' samples. The sequences come from whole blood, collected in connection with sensitization to the hapten diphenylcyclopropenone (DPC). The V gene is TRBV7-2 and the J gene is TRBJ2-1, with TRBD2 matching 10 junction bases. Read as DNA, the sequence is TGTGCCAGCAGCCCAACTAGCGGGATTAGTGAGCAGTTCTTC. Translation gives CASSPTSGISEQFF.